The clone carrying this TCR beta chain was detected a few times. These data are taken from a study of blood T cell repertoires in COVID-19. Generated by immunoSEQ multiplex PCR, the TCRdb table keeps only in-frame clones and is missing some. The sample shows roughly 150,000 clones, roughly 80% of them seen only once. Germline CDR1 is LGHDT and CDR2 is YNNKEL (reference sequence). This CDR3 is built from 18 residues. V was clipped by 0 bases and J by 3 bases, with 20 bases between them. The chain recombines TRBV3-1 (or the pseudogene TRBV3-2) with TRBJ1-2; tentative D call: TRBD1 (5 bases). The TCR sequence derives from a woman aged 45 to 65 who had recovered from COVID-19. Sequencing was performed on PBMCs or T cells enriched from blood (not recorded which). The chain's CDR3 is CASSQEQGTAHLDYGYTF. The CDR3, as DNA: TGTGCCAGCAGCCAAGAGCAGGGAACTGCCCACCTAGACTATGGCTACACCTTC.